What follows describes a single T cell receptor beta chain. Only a few counts were recorded for this clone. Its antigen remains unidentified. Base qualities are not provided; no much larger clone lies one nucleotide away. Patients with a history of autoimmune disease or receiving systemic immunosuppression were excluded from the trial. Peripheral blood for TCR sequencing was collected from all dose cohorts at baseline, on cycle 4 day 1, and on cycle 7 day 1. Samples were obtained from an open-label, multicenter, first-in-human phase I dose-escalation trial of ivuxolimab. Adults with locally advanced or metastatic head and neck squamous cell, hepatocellular, melanoma or renal cell carcinoma were enrolled in the trial. CD4+ and CD8+ T cells were sorted separately from peripheral blood before TCR sequencing. V is reduced by 1 base and J by 0 bases, leaving a spacing of 10 bases between them. The CDR3 starts with the cysteine, ends with the phenylalanine, and has 16 residues. Only CDR3 DNA remains: 48 bases, in frame from the first base. CDR1 and CDR2 are read off the germline V gene (reference sequence) as SEHNR and FQNEAQ.

This specimen belongs to a study of OX40 agonist ivuxolimab in advanced cancers. For context, the study as a whole: The costimulatory receptor OX40 (CD134) was targeted by ivuxolimab, a fully human IgG2 agonistic monoclonal antibody. Patients were allowed to have had prior anti-PD-1, anti-PD-L1 or anti-CTLA-4 therapy, and less than 45% of the dose-escalation patients had previously received checkpoint inhibitors. Intravenous ivuxolimab was administered to patients every 2 weeks at six dose levels: 0.01, 0.1, 0.3, 1.5, 3 and 10 mg/kg. Of the approximately 54 patients in dose escalation, 19 had hepatocellular carcinoma, approximately 15 had melanoma, 9 had renal cell carcinoma and 9 had head and neck cancer. Peripheral TCRbeta sequencing was intended to test whether TCR sequence diversity was altered and clonal T-cell expansion was caused by ivuxolimab. Three dose-escalation patients achieved partial responses, one with hepatocellular carcinoma and two with cutaneous melanoma. The paper covers the monotherapy dose-escalation part of the phase I ivuxolimab trial, which included N of about 56 patients. In the dose-escalation cohort, around four fifths of patients were male, and the mean age was 60 years with a range of about 23 to 79.

Results and caveats for the whole study, not just this receptor: Low levels of normalized T-cell clonal expansion were also seen in some patients who did not respond. At doses of 0.1 to 3.0 mg/kg, clonal expansion of both CD4+ and CD8+ blood T cells was observed from baseline to week 6. After ivuxolimab, CD8+ T cells had more expanded clones than CD4+ T cells on average. In the 0.1-3.0 mg/kg groups, partial responders had among the lowest normalized peripheral clonal expansion, particularly in CD8+ T cells. Which antigens the clonally expanded peripheral T cells were specific for was not determined.

For sequencing of the TCRbeta CDR3 region, genomic DNA was extracted from the sorted cells. TCRbeta CDR3 regions were sequenced using the immunoSEQ Assay. The clones in this table, taken by TCRdb from immuneACCESS, are in-frame only. Not every clone is retained; where verified, under half of the shortfall comes from an unresolved V gene, and the cause of the rest is unknown. The sample data list roughly 18,000 clones, and roughly four fifths of these were observed just once. The ten largest account for 10% to 15% of the sample. In this chain, TRBV7-9 is recombined with TRBJ1-3; the D gene is perhaps TRBD1, from 5 matching bases. The receptor comes from an adult with an advanced solid tumor such as melanoma, head and neck, liver or kidney cancer. The input for sequencing was CD4+ or CD8+ T cells sorted from blood, taken in a trial of the OX40 agonist ivuxolimab. The DNA sequence is TGTGCCAGCAGCTTAGGAGGGGCCCGCTCTGGAAACACCATATATTTT. It codes for CASSLGGARSGNTIYF.